This note documents a single T cell receptor beta chain sequence. Its antigen is not known. This entry is derived from a study of blood T cells in healthy people across ages. The study, taken as a whole, reports: Those diversity estimates obtained from one million T cells were thought to be underestimates.

A sample-barcoded 5' primer and a J-beta primer mix were used in a second PCR of roughly 6 to 11 cycles. TCRdb ran MiXCR on the 5' RACE reads and lists one entry per CDR3 protein. Of approximately 1,000,000 distinct CDR3 sequences detected, roughly 45% appear once; the ten largest clones hold 18%. V was pared by 10 bases and J by 3 bases, with 25 bases between. CDR1 is ENHRY, CDR2 SYGVKD, per germline. The CDR3 runs to 17 residues. This receptor was obtained from a woman aged 60-70 years in good health. The chain joins TRBV10-3 to TRBJ2-4; D perhaps matches TRBD1 (6 bases). Sequencing input: blood. The CDR3 is CANHLGGPVLDKNIQYF. The CDR3 DNA reads as TGTGCCAACCACCTTGGGGGCCCTGTTCTGGACAAAAACATTCAGTACTTC.